One and the same sample provided the 18 T cell receptor beta chains below, sequenced in a study of shared clonotypes between healthy human individuals. Clones were read by immunoSEQ multiplex PCR, and TCRdb kept only the in-frame ones, dropping some. The table includes millions of clones, 90% to 95% detected once. Sequenced: naive CD4+ T cells sorted from blood. Subset: CD45RA+ positively selected. The origin of the receptors is a man aged 18 to 29 in good health.

The chain is built from TRBV27 and TRBJ2-5, with TRBD2 matching 9 bases. V was pared by 6 bases and J by 1 base, with 3 bases of the junction left unmatched. CDR3 size: 14 residues. Germline CDR1 is MNHEY and CDR2 is SMNVEV (reference sequence). The CDR3, as DNA: TGTGCCAGCAGGGGCGGGAGGGCCCAAGAGACCCAGTACTTC. Translated: CASRGGRAQETQYF.

This chain links TRBV5-1 with TRBJ2-1, with D perhaps assigned TRBD1 or TRBD2 (5 bases each). This CDR3 is 16 amino acids long. Trimming removed 0 bases from V and 0 bases from J, with 10 bases in between. CDR1 SGHRS and CDR2 YFSETQ come from the germline V gene. CDR3 sequence reads: CASSLAGGVSYNEQFF. In DNA form, the CDR3 reads TGCGCCAGCAGCTTGGCTGGGGGAGTCTCCTACAATGAGCAGTTCTTC.

The chain has TRBV18 and TRBJ1-3, with D possibly TRBD1 on 5 matching bases. This CDR3 is 17 amino acids long. Germline CDR1 reads KGHSH; CDR2 reads LQKENI. Trimming removed 3 bases from V and 0 bases from J, with 15 bases in between. CDR3 amino acids: CASSPPGGLISGNTIYF. CDR3 coding DNA: TGTGCCAGCTCACCGCCGGGGGGACTCATCTCTGGAAACACCATATATTTT.

This clone was detected once. The chain recombines TRBV7-2 with TRBJ2-7; TRBD1 agrees at 7 bases. Germline-derived CDR1 and CDR2 are SGHTA and FQGNSA. The junction had 4 bases not matched to a gene; V was cut back by 5 bases and J by 6 bases. The CDR3 runs to 12 residues. CDR3 nucleotides: TGTGCCAGCAGCCTTGACAGGGTCGAGCAGTACTTC. Protein sequence: CASSLDRVEQYF.

The chain carries TRBV7-2 and TRBJ2-5, with TRBD2 identical over 9 bases. V lost 5 bases, J lost 7 bases, and 14 bases stayed unmatched. This CDR3 is 16 amino acids long. CDR1 is SGHTA, CDR2 FQGNSA, per germline. CDR3 coding DNA: TGTGCCAGCAGCCGGAGGGGGTTGGCTAGCGGGACGACCCAGTACTTC. This gives the protein CASSRRGLASGTTQYF.

This chain links TRBV28 with TRBJ2-5, with D uncertain. CDR3 length equals 12 residues. CDR1 is MDHEN, CDR2 SYDVKM, per germline. V dropped 6 bases and J dropped 5 bases, with 10 bases sitting between them. CDR3 DNA sequence: TGTGCCAGCAGAACCGCCCGGGAGACCCAGTACTTC. Encoded protein: CASRTARETQYF.

V and J are TRBV5-3 and TRBJ2-7, with D hard to call. TRBV5-3 is placed among ORFs of uncertain function. The CDR3 is 13 amino acids. V gave up 4 bases and J gave up 1 base, with 9 bases separating them. Here the CDR3 DNA reads TGTGCCAGAAGCCTCCTTTGGTCCTACGAGCAGTACTTC. Its protein product is CARSLLWSYEQYF.

This clone was counted once. The J gene is TRBJ1-6, the V gene TRBV7-8, with D possibly being TRBD1 (5 bases). Per germline, CDR1 SGHVS and CDR2 FQNEAQ. Trimming left V 5 bases short and J 10 bases short, with 12 bases between. This CDR3 is 13 amino acids long. The CDR3 loop is CASSPGPESPLHF. In nucleotides, the CDR3 is TGTGCCAGCAGCCCGGGACCTGAATCACCCCTCCACTTT.

The gene calls are TRBV6-6 and TRBJ1-2; no clear D. Germline-derived CDR1 and CDR2 are MNHNY and SVGAGI (reference sequence). There are 12 residues in the CDR3. The V gene lost 5 bases and the J gene lost 3 bases, with 7 bases spanning the gap. CDR3 in DNA: TGTGCCAGCAGTAGACAAGACTATGGCTACACCTTC. Its translation is CASSRQDYGYTF.

J is TRBJ2-4 and V is TRBV4-3, with D perhaps matching TRBD1 (5 bases). Germline V gene data show CDR1 as LGHNA and CDR2 as YSLEER. This CDR3 is 16 amino acids long. Between the trimmed V and J ends, which lost 0 bases and 8 bases, there was a span of 17 bases. CDR3 coding DNA: TGCGCCAGCAGCCAAGATCACGGACAAACCTTGGACATTCAGTACTTC. Its protein is CASSQDHGQTLDIQYF.

In its sample, this clone was seen once. This chain uses TRBV4-3 with TRBJ2-3, with 12 bases fitting TRBD2. CDR3 length: 16 residues. The J segment lost 5 bases and the V segment lost 0 bases, leaving 3 bases of the junction unmatched. Germline CDR1 reads LGHNA; CDR2 reads YSLEER. Here the CDR3 DNA reads TGCGCCAGCAGCCAAGAAGGACTAGCGGGGCTAGATACGCAGTATTTT. Protein: CASSQEGLAGLDTQYF.

The chain has TRBV5-1 and TRBJ1-2; maybe TRBD1 (5 bases). Trimming stripped 7 bases from V and 3 bases from J, with 10 bases between. From germline, CDR1 is SGHRS and CDR2 YFSETQ. This CDR3 spans 12 amino acids. DNA for the CDR3: TGCGCCAGCTCCCCAGGGTACTATGGCTACACCTTC. This gives the protein CASSPGYYGYTF.

The genes are TRBV6-5 and TRBJ2-1, with 10 bases matching TRBD2. This CDR3 is 14 amino acids long. CDR1 is MNHEY, CDR2 SVGAGI, per germline. V trimming: 10 bases; J trimming: 4 bases; junction bases outside the gene matches: 7. The CDR3 region is CATAGAGGYNEQFF. For the CDR3, the DNA is TGTGCCACCGCGGGAGCGGGGGGGTACAATGAGCAGTTCTTC.

The J gene is TRBJ2-1, the V gene TRBV28; D is possibly TRBD2 (5 bases). V dropped 10 bases and J dropped 1 base, with 14 bases sitting between them. Germline lookup yields CDR1 MDHEN and CDR2 SYDVKM. The CDR3 runs 14 residues. Here the CDR3 reads CATGPAGSYNEQFF. CDR3 bases: TGTGCCACCGGCCCCGCGGGTTCCTACAATGAGCAGTTCTTC.

The chain carries TRBV10-3 and TRBJ2-3; 7 bases match TRBD1. After removal of 4 bases from V and 2 bases from J, the junction contained 3 bases not matched to a gene. The germline CDR1 and CDR2 sequences are ENHRY and SYGVKD. This CDR3 comprises 14 residues. CDR3 DNA: TGTGCCATCAGTGCGACAGGGTTCACAGATACGCAGTATTTT. The encoded protein is CAISATGFTDTQYF.

The rearrangement links TRBV4-3 to TRBJ2-1; TRBD2 aligns across 7 bases. Looked up from germline, CDR1 is LGHNA and CDR2 is YSLEER. V was clipped by 0 bases and J by 9 bases; unmatched bases: 8. The CDR3 contains 15 residues. DNA for the CDR3: TGCGCCAGCAGCCAAGACGTTGGACTAGTAGGTGAGCAGTTCTTC. Protein sequence: CASSQDVGLVGEQFF.

This rearrangement joins TRBV5-4 to TRBJ2-1, with TRBD2 matching 12 bases. This CDR3 is 15 amino acids long. V trimming: 4 bases; J trimming: 9 bases; junction bases outside the gene matches: 8. The germline V gene encodes CDR1 SGHNT and CDR2 YYREEE (reference sequence). The CDR3 bases are TGTGCCAGCAGCACCTGGACTAGCGGGAATGCTGAGCAGTTCTTC. Protein: CASSTWTSGNAEQFF.

This chain uses TRBV7-9 with TRBJ2-5, with 10 bases fitting TRBD1. Trimming removed 3 bases from V and 5 bases from J; junction bases left unmatched: 9. CDR3 length equals 16 residues. Looked up from germline, CDR1 is SEHNR and CDR2 is FQNEAQ (reference sequence). The CDR3 spells CASSLGRTGGGETQYF. For the CDR3, the DNA is TGTGCCAGCAGCTTGGGTCGGACAGGGGGAGGTGAGACCCAGTACTTC. The variable domain in full, with the rest retrieved from reference TRBV7-9 and TRBJ2-5, is DTGVSQNPRHKITKRGQNVTFRCDPISEHNRLYWYRQTLGQGPEFLTYFQNEAQLEKSRLLSDRFSAERPKGSFSTLEIQRTEQGDSAMYLCASSLGRTGGGETQYFGPGTRLLVL.